Listed here is a single T cell receptor beta chain. Its antigen remains unidentified. This sample is part of a study of early T cells in non-severe SARS-CoV-2 infection. Study-level information: Chains stayed unpaired after sequencing of bulk RNA from unsorted whole blood. Study observations and caveats: Anti-spike CD8 responses were favored by VDJdb matching, which missed private and CD4 specificities.

In TCRdb, the 5' RACE reads were re-called with MiXCR into one record per CDR3 protein. This table holds about 98,000 distinct CDR3 sequences, approximately 15% found once. Germline-derived CDR1 and CDR2 are SGHVS and FNYEAQ. The germline V and J ends were trimmed by 1 base and 1 base, with 11 bases remaining between them. The CDR3 has 16 amino acids. The origin of this receptor is an adult who was a healthcare worker with PCR-confirmed SARS-CoV-2 infection or an uninfected control (not recorded which). V gene TRBV7-6 combines with J gene TRBJ2-1; no clear D gene. Sequenced: whole blood. The CDR3 here is CASSLGSLGSYNEQFF. CDR3 coding DNA: TGTGCCAGCAGCTTAGGGTCCCTCGGGTCCTACAATGAGCAGTTCTTC.